The next 29 T cell receptor beta chains were all read from a single sample in a study of cytomegalovirus exposure and HLA in healthy donors. Primers for the PCR totalled 60 Vbeta and 13 Jbeta. The assay was immunoSEQ multiplex PCR, and TCRdb's table has in-frame clones only and misses some. Of about 160,000 clones detected, 65% to 85% appear once; the ten largest clones hold 1.2%. The sample consisted of PBMCs. Receptor source: a boy aged 2 to 9 in good health and CMV-seronegative.

This clone has a handful of counts. The rearrangement uses TRBV5-6 and TRBJ2-5; D might be TRBD1 (6 bases). The germline V gene encodes CDR1 SGHDT and CDR2 YYEEEE. This CDR3 is built from 12 residues. V dropped 3 bases and J dropped 3 bases, with 6 bases sitting between them. CDR3 loop: CASSWDKETQYF. The DNA for the CDR3 is TGTGCCAGCAGCTGGGACAAAGAGACCCAGTACTTC.

The J gene is TRBJ2-1, the V gene TRBV18; TRBD2 aligns across 15 bases. Germline V lookup: CDR1 KGHSH, CDR2 LQKENI. The CDR3 runs 18 residues. V shed 4 bases, J shed 10 bases, and the junction held 14 bases outside the gene matches. CDR3 sequence: CASSQYSLGTSGRWEQFF. CDR3 nucleotide sequence: TGTGCCAGCTCACAGTACAGCCTCGGGACTAGCGGGAGGTGGGAGCAGTTCTTC. Variable domain in full (rest from reference TRBV18 and TRBJ2-1): NAGVMQNPRHLVRRRGQEARLRCSPMKGHSHVYWYRQLPEEGLKFMVYLQKENIIDESGMPKERFSAEFPKEGPSILRIQQVVRGDSAAYFCASSQYSLGTSGRWEQFFGPGTRLTVL.

The CDR3 DNA reads TGTGCCAGCAGGACAGGTGCTAACACCATATATTTT. This translates into CASRTGANTIYF. This chain uses TRBV28 with TRBJ1-3, with a possible D match to TRBD1 (6 bases). The CDR3 contains 12 residues. Trimming pared 6 bases from V and 7 bases from J, leaving 10 bases between. Germline V gene data show CDR1 as MDHEN and CDR2 as SYDVKM.

In DNA form, the CDR3 reads TGTGCCAGCAGTTACTCGGGACTAGCTGGGGAGACCCAGTACTTC. The encoded protein is CASSYSGLAGETQYF. The V call is TRBV6-6, the J call TRBJ2-5; 9 bases match TRBD2. Losses at the gene ends were 0 bases for V and 5 bases for J; bases not matched to a gene: 4. CDR3 length: 15 amino acids. Germline assignment: CDR1 MNHNY and CDR2 SVGAGI (reference sequence).

This rearrangement joins TRBV29-1 to TRBJ2-3; 10 nucleotides align to TRBD2. The germline V gene has CDR1 SQVTM and CDR2 ANQGSEA. The CDR3 consists of 16 residues. The V segment lost 6 bases and the J segment 2 bases; nucleotides outside the gene matches: 11. CDR3 region: CSVGKPSGGTTDTQYF. CDR3 coding DNA: TGCAGCGTGGGAAAACCTAGCGGGGGTACCACAGATACGCAGTATTTT.

The CDR3 loop reads CACHTGRGSYDNSPLHF. The CDR3, as DNA: TGTGCCTGCCATACAGGACGGGGGAGTTACGATAATTCACCCCTCCACTTT. The chain recombines TRBV30 with TRBJ1-6, with a possible D match to TRBD1 (5 bases). The CDR3 runs 17 residues. V was clipped by 6 bases and J by 5 bases, with 23 bases between them. Germline loops: CDR1 GTSNPN, CDR2 SVGIG (reference sequence).

The CDR3 DNA reads as TGTGCCAGCAGCTTAGAGGGCCGGGGCAGGGGGCTCAAGGAGACCCAGTACTTC. Translation: CASSLEGRGRGLKETQYF. The chain is built from TRBV13 and TRBJ2-5; 8 nucleotides align to TRBD1. This CDR3 spans 18 amino acids. Germline V CDR1 and CDR2: PRHDT, FYEKMQ (reference sequence). V was pared by 1 base and J by 5 bases, with 15 bases of the junction left unmatched.

This sequence joins TRBV28 and TRBJ2-7, with D possibly matching TRBD1 (5 bases). Germline values: CDR1 MDHEN, CDR2 SYDVKM. This CDR3 is 13 amino acids long. Trimming took off 5 bases at V and 0 bases at J, with 8 bases between the two ends. CDR3 coding DNA: TGTGCCAGCAGTGTTACAGGCTCCTACGAGCAGTACGTC. Protein sequence: CASSVTGSYEQYV.

The chain carries TRBV2 and TRBJ2-3; 9 nucleotides agree with TRBD2. This CDR3 is 14 amino acids long. Germline loops: CDR1 SNHLY, CDR2 FYNNEI. The trim removed 8 bases at V and 4 bases at J, leaving 7 bases unmatched. This CDR3 is CASEGGLASDTQYF. The CDR3 coding sequence is TGTGCCAGCGAAGGGGGACTAGCTTCAGATACGCAGTATTTT.

V and J are TRBV27 and TRBJ1-6; D might be TRBD1 (5 bases). The CDR3 extends over 13 amino acids. V dropped 2 bases and J dropped 14 bases, with 13 bases sitting between them. The germline gives CDR1 MNHEY, CDR2 SMNVEV (reference sequence). CDR3 coding DNA: TGTGCCAGCAGTTTACCAGGGAAATCAACCCTCCACTTT. It is translated as CASSLPGKSTLHF.

The chain is built from TRBV30 and TRBJ1-1, with a tentative D call TRBD1 (5 bases). The ends were cut back, 3 bases at V and 3 bases at J, with 11 bases in the middle. The CDR3 consists of 13 residues. Germline V lookup: CDR1 GTSNPN, CDR2 SVGIG (reference sequence). The CDR3 DNA reads TGTGCCTGGAGCTTGGAGGGGCACACTGAAGCTTTCTTT. It codes for CAWSLEGHTEAFF.

The chain joins TRBV5-4 to TRBJ1-6; D not resolved. The CDR3 length is 15 residues. Germline CDR1 SGHNT, CDR2 YYREEE (reference sequence). Between the trimmed V and J ends, which lost 4 bases and 8 bases, there was a span of 16 bases. The CDR3 protein is CASSARGSLDSPLHF. The CDR3 DNA is TGTGCCAGCAGCGCGCGAGGGTCTTTGGATTCACCCCTCCACTTT.

The rearrangement joins TRBV4-1 to TRBJ1-1; a possible D gene is TRBD1 (5 bases). CDR1 is MGHRA and CDR2 is YSYEKL in the germline V gene. V shed 2 bases and J shed 2 bases, with 18 bases lying between them. The length of the CDR3 is 17 residues. CDR3 region: CASSQIGPGGRNTEAFF. The CDR3 region has the DNA TGCGCCAGCAGCCAAATCGGCCCGGGGGGTCGAAACACTGAAGCTTTCTTT.

A single count supports this clone. The CDR3 reads CASSLSRGGYGYTF. CDR3 DNA sequence: TGTGCCAGCAGCCTGTCCCGGGGGGGCTATGGCTACACCTTC. The rearrangement joins TRBV7-2 to TRBJ1-2, with D maybe TRBD1 (5 bases). The CDR3 length is 14 residues. Per germline, CDR1 SGHTA and CDR2 FQGNSA. V was trimmed by 5 bases and J by 4 bases, leaving 14 bases between them.

The chain joins TRBV9 to TRBJ1-3; weak D call: TRBD1 (6 bases). This CDR3 contains 15 residues. In germline, CDR1 is SGDLS, CDR2 YYNGEE. The V end was cut by 3 bases, the J end by 2 bases, with 12 bases between. As DNA, the CDR3 is TGTGCCAGCAGCGACCTAGCAGGGGCTGGAAACACCATATATTTT. Protein sequence: CASSDLAGAGNTIYF. The complete variable domain, with remaining parts taken from reference TRBV9 and TRBJ1-3, reads DSGVTQTPKHLITATGQRVTLRCSPRSGDLSVYWYQQSLDQGLQFLIQYYNGEERAKGNILERFSAQQFPDLHSELNLSSLELGDSALYFCASSDLAGAGNTIYFGEGSWLTVV.

This clone was counted once. The V gene is TRBV6-4, the J gene TRBJ2-3; a weak D match, TRBD2 (5 bases). From germline, CDR1 is MRHNA and CDR2 SNTAGT. V lost 3 bases to trimming and J lost 2 bases, with 12 bases between them. CDR3 length: 15 residues. This CDR3 reads CASSESGGPTDTQYF. The CDR3 region has the DNA TGTGCCAGCAGTGAATCGGGCGGGCCCACAGATACGCAGTATTTT.

The chain couples TRBV13 to TRBJ1-1; 7 bases align to TRBD1. V gave up 0 bases and J gave up 1 base; unmatched junction bases: 11. Germline V gives CDR1 PRHDT, CDR2 FYEKMQ (reference sequence). The CDR3 extends over 18 amino acids. The CDR3 DNA follows: TGTGCCAGCAGCTTAGGCCCCCCACAGGGGACGACGAACACTGAAGCTTTCTTT. This translates into CASSLGPPQGTTNTEAFF.

The chain has TRBV6-1 and TRBJ1-2; 7 nucleotides line up with TRBD1. Germline V gene data show CDR1 as MNHNS and CDR2 as SASEGT. This CDR3 contains 12 residues. The V segment lost 4 bases and the J segment 7 bases; nucleotides outside the gene matches: 3. This CDR3 is CASSGQGAGYTF. CDR3 sequence (DNA): TGTGCCAGCAGTGGACAGGGAGCTGGCTACACCTTC.

The genes are TRBV7-8 and TRBJ2-1; 11 positions match TRBD2. Germline values: CDR1 SGHVS, CDR2 FQNEAQ. The CDR3 extends over 16 amino acids. Trimming took 5 bases from V and 4 from J; bases not matched to a gene: 7. This chain's CDR3 is CASSSYRLAGYNEQFF. In DNA form, the CDR3 reads TGTGCCAGCAGCAGTTACCGACTAGCGGGGTACAATGAGCAGTTCTTC.

This sequence joins TRBV6-6 and TRBJ1-2; 8 bases align to TRBD1. Germline V gene lookup returns CDR1 MNHNY and CDR2 SVGAGI (reference sequence). With V trimmed by 2 bases and J by 4 bases, 3 bases remained unmatched. The CDR3 sequence is 14 residues long. CDR3 bases: TGTGCCAGCAGTTACGAGGACAGGGTCTATGGCTACACCTTC. As protein: CASSYEDRVYGYTF.

The chain employs TRBV18 and TRBJ1-2; D unresolved. Germline CDR1 is KGHSH and CDR2 is LQKENI. This CDR3 is built from 14 residues. Trimming pared 2 bases from V and 4 bases from J, leaving 11 bases between. Here the CDR3 reads CASSPGRDSYGYTF. The CDR3 bases are TGTGCCAGCTCACCAGGGCGAGATAGCTATGGCTACACCTTC.

This rearrangement joins TRBV10-3 to TRBJ2-3; 8 bases fit TRBD2. CDR1 and CDR2 from the germline V gene are ENHRY and SYGVKD. The junction had 7 bases not matched to a gene; V was cut back by 4 bases and J by 4 bases. The CDR3 has 15 amino acids. CDR3 in DNA: TGTGCCATCAGTGTTAGCGGGGCTGGCGCAGATACGCAGTATTTT. Its protein is CAISVSGAGADTQYF.

The CDR3 spells CSVTSTGLQDTEAFF. CDR3 coding DNA: TGCAGCGTCACGTCCACGGGACTTCAGGACACTGAAGCTTTCTTT. This chain links TRBV29-1 with TRBJ1-1, with D perhaps matching TRBD1 (5 bases). CDR1 and CDR2 (germline): SQVTM, ANQGSEA. The CDR3 totals 15 residues. Deletions cut 6 bases from V and 3 bases from J, with 20 bases between.

The rearrangement uses TRBV19 and TRBJ2-2; 7 nucleotides match TRBD2. The germline V gene encodes CDR1 LNHDA and CDR2 SQIVND (reference sequence). This CDR3 has 16 amino acids. The J segment lost 3 bases and the V segment lost 3 bases, leaving 7 bases of the junction unmatched. In nucleotides, the CDR3 is TGTGCCAGTAGTATCGGACTAGTGACGTACACCGGGGAGCTGTTTTTT. Translation gives CASSIGLVTYTGELFF.

This chain joins TRBV6-5 and TRBJ1-2; D might be TRBD1 (6 bases). Per the germline V gene, CDR1 is MNHEY and CDR2 is SVGAGI. The CDR3 has 14 residues. V lost 6 bases and J lost 6, with 17 bases in between. This chain's CDR3 is CASSGARAGDGYTF. The CDR3 nucleotides are TGTGCCAGCAGCGGTGCTCGGGCAGGGGATGGCTACACCTTC.

The chain uses TRBV6-1 and TRBJ1-6, with 7 bases lining up with TRBD1. Germline CDR1 is MNHNS and CDR2 is SASEGT. The CDR3 consists of 16 residues. V shed 0 bases, J shed 9 bases, and the junction held 8 bases outside the gene matches. The CDR3 DNA reads TGTGCCAGCAGTGAAGCAAGGGGACAGTCGAGTTCACCCCTCCACTTT. Protein sequence: CASSEARGQSSSPLHF.

The chain carries TRBV29-1 and TRBJ1-1; 7 bases match TRBD1. Germline values: CDR1 SQVTM, CDR2 ANQGSEA. The CDR3 extends over 14 amino acids. The V and J ends lost 0 bases and 1 base, in that order; junction bases with no gene match: 2. CDR3 loop: CSVEDRQGNTEAFF. CDR3 in DNA: TGCAGCGTTGAAGATCGACAGGGGAACACTGAAGCTTTCTTT.

The chain carries TRBV29-1 and TRBJ2-3; 8 nucleotides align to TRBD2. The CDR3 sequence is 13 residues long. The germline CDR1 and CDR2 sequences are SQVTM and ANQGSEA. V lost 5 bases to trimming and J lost 2 bases; unmatched junction nucleotides: 3. The CDR3 sequence: CSVSGGPTDTQYF. In DNA, the CDR3 is TGCAGCGTTTCGGGGGGGCCCACAGATACGCAGTATTTT.

The chain links TRBV30 to TRBJ1-2; the D gene is possibly TRBD1 (6 bases). V lost 0 bases and J 8 bases, leaving 7 bases between the germline ends. Germline V gene data show CDR1 as GTSNPN and CDR2 as SVGIG (reference sequence). The CDR3 runs to 11 residues. CDR3 loop: CAWSVQGGYTF. For the CDR3, the DNA is TGTGCCTGGAGTGTACAGGGAGGCTACACCTTC.